What follows is one T cell receptor beta chain and its context. This CDR3 comprises 14 residues. From germline, CDR1 is DFQATT and CDR2 SNEGSKA (reference sequence). With the 5' RACE reads reprocessed, TCRdb shows one record per CDR3 protein and no DNA. This table holds over 200,000 distinct CDR3 sequences. The data were obtained in a study of monozygotic twins with inflammatory bowel disease. The sequenced material came from blood. This clonotype originated in a human donor with ulcerative colitis or Crohn's disease, or a healthy co-twin of an affected twin (not recorded which). The chain recombines TRBV20-1 with TRBJ1-1; no DNA is available, so the TRBD1 call from TCRdb remains unchecked. CDR3 in amino acids: CSAIEYGRYTEAFF.